This T cell receptor beta chain originates from a study of OX40 agonist ivuxolimab in advanced cancers. The study sampled blood at baseline, cycle 4 day 1, and cycle 7 day 1. The germline gives CDR1 SQVTM, CDR2 ANQGSEA. The CDR3 is 13 residues long. V lost 7 bases, J lost 8 bases, and 7 bases stayed unmatched. This clone has a handful of counts. Clones were read by immunoSEQ multiplex PCR, and TCRdb kept only the in-frame ones, dropping some. The data contain some 25,000 clones, about 86% of them singletons. The J gene is TRBJ2-1, the V gene TRBV29-1, with TRBD1 matching 11 bases. The sequence came from an adult with an advanced solid tumor such as melanoma, head and neck, liver or kidney cancer. Sample: CD4+ or CD8+ T cells sorted from blood, taken in a trial of the OX40 agonist ivuxolimab. The CDR3 sequence is CSAAGQGAYEQFF. In DNA, the CDR3 is TGCAGCGCCGCCGGACAGGGGGCGTATGAGCAGTTCTTC.